The 2 T cell receptor beta chains presented below share a single source sample, sequenced in a study of T-cell memory formation after mild COVID-19. Using its own MiXCR run on the 5' RACE reads, TCRdb lists one record per CDR3 protein. There are approximately 60,000 distinct CDR3 sequences in the sample; roughly 9.9% occur only once, and approximately 1% lies in the top ten. Input material: PBMCs or a T cell subset sorted from them (not recorded which). Every receptor here comes from a young man who had mild COVID-19 (a few samples of this study predate the infection). Cell type and time point are not known.

This clonotype was counted ten times or more. The gene calls are TRBV7-2 and TRBJ1-2, with no clear D. V was cut by 1 base and J by 4 bases, with 4 bases left in between. The length of the CDR3 is 12 residues. The germline gives CDR1 SGHTA, CDR2 FQGNSA. For the CDR3, the DNA is TGTGCCAGCAGCTTAGACAGCTATGGCTACACCTTC. This gives the protein CASSLDSYGYTF.

This clonotype was detected a few times. This CDR3 reads CASSPAGTRTDTQYF. CDR3 DNA sequence: TGTGCCAGCAGCCCAGCGGGGACTCGCACAGATACGCAGTATTTT. The chain joins TRBV7-2 to TRBJ2-3, with TRBD2 matching over 7 bases. Per the germline V gene, CDR1 is SGHTA and CDR2 is FQGNSA. The CDR3 loop spans 15 amino acids. V lost 5 bases to trimming and J lost 1 base; unmatched junction nucleotides: 6.